The table lists the clone carrying this T cell receptor beta chain with a few counts. Its antigen is as yet unknown. TCRdb re-derived calls from the RT-PCR reads in MiXCR, one entry per CDR3 protein. This table has 450,000 to 600,000 distinct CDR3 sequences, approximately 7.2% appearing once. This sample was taken from a study of response to subunit inactivated influenza vaccine. Study findings and constraints: Authors suggested few new T cells are recruited by each seasonal influenza vaccination.

The CDR3 is 14 amino acids. Germline trimming cut 3 bases from V and 3 bases from J; bases unmatched to any gene: 3. The chain combines TRBV12-3 or TRBV12-4 with TRBJ2-7; 9 bases match TRBD2. The sequence was obtained from a man between 50 and 70 years old who received an inactivated influenza vaccine. The specimen comprised PBMCs from blood, sampled roughly 24 months after vaccination. The DNA of the CDR3 is TGTGCCAGCAGTTTTGGCGGGGGGGTCTACGAGCAGTACTTC. It encodes CASSFGGGVYEQYF.